Each of the 29 T cell receptor beta chains below was sequenced from the same sample in a study of monozygotic twins with inflammatory bowel disease. After re-calling the 5' RACE reads, TCRdb lists one entry per CDR3 protein, DNA absent. The sample table sets out around 450,000 distinct CDR3 sequences. Sequenced: blood. All receptors come from a human donor with ulcerative colitis or Crohn's disease, or a healthy co-twin of an affected twin (not recorded which).

V gene TRBV6-5 combines with J gene TRBJ1-2. CDR3 length equals 15 residues. Germline V gene sequence: CDR1 MNHEY, CDR2 SVGAGI. CDR3 protein: CASSYTAGRNYGYTF.

The rearrangement links TRBV5-1 to TRBJ2-7; TCRdb outputs TRBD1, but without DNA this stays unchecked. This CDR3 comprises 15 residues. Germline CDR1 and CDR2: SGHRS and YFSETQ. The CDR3 sequence is CASSFTGHPSYEQYF.

This chain joins TRBV18 and TRBJ2-7. Germline V CDR1 and CDR2: KGHSH, LQKENI. The CDR3 is made up of 14 amino acids. The CDR3 is CASSPPNEAYEQYF.

The chain uses TRBV5-1 and TRBJ1-5. Germline V gene lookup returns CDR1 SGHRS and CDR2 YFSETQ. The CDR3 is made up of 16 amino acids. CDR3: CASSLEGGFGNQPQHF.

The chain links TRBV4-2 to TRBJ2-7; absent DNA, TCRdb's TRBD1 call cannot be checked. This CDR3 is built from 16 residues. The germline CDR1 and CDR2 sequences are LGHNA and YNFKEQ. CDR3 loop: CASSQDSDRGLYEQYF.

The chain has TRBV28 and TRBJ1-1; TCRdb designates TRBD1, a call that cannot be tested without DNA. Germline values: CDR1 MDHEN, CDR2 SYDVKM. The CDR3 runs to 15 residues. The CDR3 here is CASSLIGTGDTEAFF.

This rearrangement joins TRBV18 to TRBJ1-3. The CDR3 totals 15 residues. The germline gives CDR1 KGHSH, CDR2 LQKENI. The CDR3: CASSPRQGSGNTIYF. The full variable domain, its missing parts supplied by reference TRBV18 and TRBJ1-3, is NAGVMQNPRHLVRRRGQEARLRCSPMKGHSHVYWYRQLPEEGLKFMVYLQKENIIDESGMPKERFSAEFPKEGPSILRIQQVVRGDSAAYFCASSPRQGSGNTIYFGEGSWLTVV.

The chain is built from TRBV5-1 and TRBJ1-2; there is no DNA to check the TCRdb D call of TRBD1. This CDR3 is built from 15 residues. Germline CDR1 is SGHRS and CDR2 is YFSETQ. CDR3 amino acids: CASSSLGQPTDGYTF.

This sequence joins TRBV11-3 and TRBJ2-2; TCRdb returns TRBD1, unconfirmable since there is no DNA. Germline V gives CDR1 SGHNT, CDR2 YENEEA. CDR3 length: 15 residues. The CDR3 here is CASSVGQGKTGELFF.

The chain joins TRBV5-1 to TRBJ2-1; without DNA, the TCRdb call of TRBD2 cannot be checked. The CDR3 has 16 residues. CDR1 and CDR2 (germline): SGHRS, YFSETQ. The CDR3 spells CASSLQGTSVNNEQFF.

The CDR3 protein is CASGLRTGWSGTDTQYF. The J gene is TRBJ2-3, the V gene TRBV12-5; as DNA is missing, the TRBD1 call by TCRdb cannot be tested. The CDR3 spans 17 residues. Germline V CDR1 and CDR2: LGHNT, FRNRAP.

This chain links TRBV2 with TRBJ2-7; TCRdb gives TRBD1 as the D gene, but with no DNA this cannot be confirmed. The CDR3 length is 14 residues. Germline V gene sequence: CDR1 SNHLY, CDR2 FYNNEI. CDR3 loop: CASNTGTGAGEQYF.

The gene calls are TRBV29-1 and TRBJ2-1. The CDR3 extends over 12 amino acids. Germline CDR1 reads SQVTM; CDR2 reads ANQGSEA. This CDR3 reads CSARRSYNEQFF.

The chain employs TRBV7-2 and TRBJ2-7. This CDR3 region has 14 residues. Looked up from germline, CDR1 is SGHTA and CDR2 is FQGNSA. CDR3 loop: CASNLGGSSYEQYF.

The J gene is TRBJ1-2, the V gene TRBV28; TCRdb returns TRBD1, unconfirmable since there is no DNA. This CDR3 is built from 15 residues. Germline V gene lookup returns CDR1 MDHEN and CDR2 SYDVKM. CDR3 amino acids: CASSFPPGEDYGYTF.

The V gene is TRBV3-1, the J gene TRBJ2-1; the TCRdb call, TRBD2, lacks DNA for checking. The CDR3 has 15 residues. Germline V gives CDR1 LGHDT, CDR2 YNNKEL (reference sequence). The CDR3 spells CASSNFGRAVNEQFF.

This chain links TRBV20-1 with TRBJ2-5; TCRdb's D call of TRBD1 is untestable without DNA. There are 15 residues in the CDR3. CDR1 is DFQATT, CDR2 SNEGSKA, per germline (reference sequence). CDR3 sequence reads: CSAREPTVYQETQYF.

This rearrangement joins TRBV6-5 to TRBJ1-2. CDR3 length: 11 amino acids. Germline CDR1 MNHEY, CDR2 SVGAGI. This CDR3 reads CASSSMGGYTF.

The V and J genes are TRBV29-1 and TRBJ2-2; with no DNA, the TCRdb D assignment of TRBD2 cannot be verified. This CDR3 comprises 15 residues. Germline CDR1 SQVTM, CDR2 ANQGSEA. Here the CDR3 reads CSVETSGGAAGELFF.

The chain couples TRBV5-1 to TRBJ1-2; TCRdb's assignment of TRBD1 cannot be checked, as there is no DNA. The CDR3 covers 14 residues. Germline CDR1 reads SGHRS; CDR2 reads YFSETQ. CDR3 sequence reads: CASPRGGKNYGYTF.

J is TRBJ2-5 and V is TRBV7-9; as DNA is missing, the TRBD1 call by TCRdb cannot be tested. Germline CDR1 reads SEHNR; CDR2 reads FQNEAQ (reference sequence). CDR3 length: 15 amino acids. This CDR3 is CASSLLVTGGETQYF.

The V call is TRBV7-6, the J call TRBJ2-1; without DNA, the TCRdb call of TRBD1 cannot be checked. This CDR3 comprises 14 residues. Germline V gene lookup returns CDR1 SGHVS and CDR2 FNYEAQ. The CDR3 loop is CASSPTGGRNEQFF.

The CDR3 reads CSALPGTGGTDTQYF. The V call is TRBV20-1, the J call TRBJ2-3; TCRdb names TRBD1, which stays unverified in the absence of DNA. CDR1 is DFQATT and CDR2 is SNEGSKA in the germline V gene (reference sequence). This CDR3 spans 15 amino acids.

The chain employs TRBV7-9 and TRBJ1-2. Germline CDR1 SEHNR, CDR2 FQNEAQ (reference sequence). There are 16 residues in the CDR3. CDR3 in amino acids: CASSLGQGNPILGYTF.

This chain connects TRBV18 to TRBJ1-4; TCRdb gives TRBD1 as the D gene, but with no DNA this cannot be confirmed. CDR1 is KGHSH and CDR2 is LQKENI in the germline V gene. The length of the CDR3 is 14 residues. The CDR3 region is CASSGGGQNEKLFF.

The rearrangement joins TRBV7-2 to TRBJ2-5; TCRdb names TRBD2, which stays unverified in the absence of DNA. The germline CDR1 and CDR2 sequences are SGHTA and FQGNSA. The CDR3 extends over 15 amino acids. CDR3 region: CASSLLGQSQETQYF.

This chain joins TRBV12-3 or TRBV12-4 and TRBJ2-1; TCRdb names TRBD1, which stays unverified in the absence of DNA. There are 14 residues in the CDR3. The CDR3: CASSTTGDRGEQFF.

The chain uses TRBV21-1 and TRBJ2-7; TCRdb's D call of TRBD2 is untestable without DNA. TRBV21-1 is a recognized pseudogene. The CDR3 loop spans 16 amino acids. The CDR3 loop reads CASSKGDNGESGEQYF.

The chain has TRBV20-1 and TRBJ1-2. Per germline, CDR1 DFQATT and CDR2 SNEGSKA (reference sequence). This CDR3 is 14 amino acids long. The chain's CDR3 is CSAVGVLMNYGYTF.